These 21 T cell receptor beta chains originate from one sample sequenced in a study of regulatory dendritic cells for organ transplantation. Here immunoSEQ multiplex PCR was the method, and the copy in TCRdb shows in-frame clones only, minus some. This sample carries 25,000 to 30,000 clones, about 79% of them seen once, and the ten largest clones take roughly 2.4%. Sequenced input: memory CD4+ T cells from blood. Subset given: CD45RO+ memory T cells. The receptors were sampled from a human donor in good health.

The rearrangement uses TRBV27 and TRBJ2-6; maybe TRBD1 (6 bases). The CDR3 loop spans 16 amino acids. CDR1 MNHEY and CDR2 SMNVEV come from the germline V gene (reference sequence). V dropped 5 bases and J dropped 0 bases, with 11 bases sitting between them. Written as DNA, the CDR3 is TGTGCCAGCAGTCGCAGGGGTAACTCTGGGGCCAACGTCCTGACTTTC. Translating it yields CASSRRGNSGANVLTF.

This rearrangement joins TRBV30 to TRBJ2-5, with 7 bases aligning to TRBD1. The CDR3 covers 12 residues. With V trimmed by 5 bases and J by 5 bases, 5 bases remained unmatched. Germline loops: CDR1 GTSNPN, CDR2 SVGIG (reference sequence). CDR3 bases: TGTGCCTGGGGGACAGCGAGGGAGACCCAGTACTTC. This translates into CAWGTARETQYF.

V gene TRBV4-1 combines with J gene TRBJ2-3; TRBD2 matches at 13 bases. With V trimmed by 4 bases and J by 3 bases, 4 bases remained unmatched. CDR1 is MGHRA and CDR2 is YSYEKL in the germline V gene. CDR3 length: 16 amino acids. The DNA of the CDR3 is TGCGCCAGCAGCCCCTCACTAGCGGGGGGGACAGATACGCAGTATTTT. Encoded protein: CASSPSLAGGTDTQYF.

V is TRBV6-6 and J is TRBJ1-2; no clear D. The CDR3 loop spans 11 amino acids. Germline CDR1 is MNHNY and CDR2 is SVGAGI (reference sequence). With 3 bases removed from V and 6 bases from J, the gap between germline ends came to 5 bases. The CDR3 reads CASSYADGYTF. The CDR3 coding sequence is TGTGCCAGCAGTTATGCGGATGGCTACACCTTC.

The rearrangement joins TRBV6-1 to TRBJ1-6; D is unclear. The CDR3 extends over 14 amino acids. Trimming pared 0 bases from V and 5 bases from J, leaving 5 bases between. The V gene's germline CDR1 is MNHNS and CDR2 SASEGT. CDR3 nucleotides: TGTGCCAGCAGTGAAGCACTAGATAATTCACCCCTCCACTTT. Translating gives CASSEALDNSPLHF.

The gene calls are TRBV2 and TRBJ2-2, with no clear D. The germline gives CDR1 SNHLY, CDR2 FYNNEI. The CDR3 sequence is 14 residues long. V lost 6 bases, J lost 1 base, and 9 bases lay in between. The chain's CDR3 is CASRPPMNTGELFF. In DNA form, the CDR3 reads TGTGCCAGCAGGCCCCCTATGAACACCGGGGAGCTGTTTTTT.

This sequence joins TRBV7-2 and TRBJ2-2, with unresolved D. The CDR3 consists of 16 residues. The germline V gene has CDR1 SGHTA and CDR2 FQGNSA. Trimming removed 1 base at V and 1 base at J, with 10 bases between. The CDR3 region has the DNA TGTGCCAGCAGCTTAGGTATTGTTAGGAACACCGGGGAGCTGTTTTTT. Its protein product is CASSLGIVRNTGELFF.

The chain uses TRBV9 and TRBJ2-2; 8 nucleotides agree with TRBD2. Trimming at V came to 0 bases and at J to 5 bases, leaving 6 bases not matched to a gene. CDR1 SGDLS and CDR2 YYNGEE come from the germline V gene. The CDR3 is 16 residues long. CDR3 in amino acids: CASSVVVGRGTGELFF. CDR3 sequence (DNA): TGTGCCAGCAGCGTAGTTGTCGGGAGGGGGACCGGGGAGCTGTTTTTT.

The chain links TRBV28 to TRBJ1-2, with D perhaps TRBD1 (5 bases). V lost 5 bases and J lost 8, with 18 bases in between. Germline V gives CDR1 MDHEN, CDR2 SYDVKM. The CDR3 covers 14 residues. CDR3 sequence reads: CASSPPGPPRGYTF. CDR3 DNA: TGTGCCAGCAGTCCACCAGGGCCCCCTAGAGGCTACACCTTC.

This clone was found a few times. The V gene is TRBV4-2, the J gene TRBJ2-2; a possible D gene is TRBD1 (7 bases). V was pared by 4 bases and J by 4 bases, with 16 bases between. The CDR3 runs 16 residues. Germline CDR1 is LGHNA and CDR2 is YNFKEQ. The CDR3 sequence: CASSRPNRGGTGELFF. CDR3 in DNA: TGTGCCAGCAGCCGGCCCAACAGGGGAGGCACCGGGGAGCTGTTTTTT.

This chain joins TRBV4-3 and TRBJ2-1; D is perhaps TRBD1 (6 bases). There are 14 residues in the CDR3. Germline V lookup: CDR1 LGHNA, CDR2 YSLEER. V was trimmed by 2 bases and J by 7 bases, leaving 12 bases between them. This CDR3 is CASSQQGLVNEQFF. DNA for the CDR3: TGCGCCAGCAGCCAACAGGGGCTGGTGAATGAGCAGTTCTTC.

This chain uses TRBV27 with TRBJ2-7, with TRBD1 matching over 9 bases. J lost 7 bases, V lost 8 bases, and 6 bases had no gene match. Germline CDR1 and CDR2: MNHEY and SMNVEV (reference sequence). The CDR3 length is 12 residues. The CDR3 nucleotides are TGTGCCAGCGGGACAGGGACGAGGGAGCAGTACTTC. Translated, it gives CASGTGTREQYF.

This sequence joins TRBV6-5 and TRBJ2-1; 12 bases are a match to TRBD2. This CDR3 has 16 amino acids. In germline, CDR1 is MNHEY, CDR2 SVGAGI. With 2 bases clipped from V and 7 bases from J, the junction kept 6 bases outside the gene matches. DNA of the CDR3: TGTGCCAGCAGTTACGCCCTAGCGGGGGGGGTAAATGAGCAGTTCTTC. It translates to CASSYALAGGVNEQFF.

This clone was seen just once. This rearrangement joins TRBV19 to TRBJ2-1; 11 bases match TRBD1. The junction had 7 bases not matched to a gene; V was cut back by 6 bases and J by 0 bases. CDR1 and CDR2 from the germline V gene are LNHDA and SQIVND (reference sequence). CDR3 length equals 17 residues. The CDR3 is CASRDRGRGDSYNEQFF. Here the CDR3 DNA reads TGTGCCAGTAGGGACAGGGGGCGCGGGGACTCCTACAATGAGCAGTTCTTC. Full variable domain (outside the CDR3, taken from reference TRBV19 and TRBJ2-1): DGGITQSPKYLFRKEGQNVTLSCEQNLNHDAMYWYRQDPGQGLRLIYYSQIVNDFQKGDIAEGYSVSREKKESFPLTVTSAQKNPTAFYLCASRDRGRGDSYNEQFFGPGTRLTVL.

The V call is TRBV7-2, the J call TRBJ2-2, with a possible D match to TRBD1 (7 bases). The germline V gene has CDR1 SGHTA and CDR2 FQGNSA. The CDR3 loop spans 15 amino acids. V shed 4 bases and J shed 4 bases, with 13 bases lying between them. The CDR3 loop reads CASSSRQGGTGELFF. The CDR3 nucleotides read TGTGCCAGCAGCTCGCGACAGGGAGGCACCGGGGAGCTGTTTTTT.

This chain links TRBV25-1 with TRBJ1-2; tentative D call: TRBD1 (6 bases). Germline CDR1 reads MGHDK; CDR2 reads SYGVNS. CDR3 size: 13 residues. V lost 6 bases, J lost 4 bases, and 12 bases lay in between. The CDR3 region has the DNA TGTGCCAGCAGGGGGGGGCCGGGCTATGGCTACACCTTC. The encoded protein is CASRGGPGYGYTF.

The chain combines TRBV4-1 with TRBJ2-1; TRBD2 matches 7 bases. Trimming took 5 bases from V and 8 from J; bases not matched to a gene: 12. Germline CDR1 is MGHRA and CDR2 is YSYEKL. The CDR3 totals 15 residues. The CDR3 reads CASSKSESREDEQFF. The CDR3 DNA reads TGCGCCAGCAGCAAATCGGAGAGTCGGGAGGATGAGCAGTTCTTC.

This clone was counted a few times. The CDR3 loop reads CTSSQERGRVEAFF. CDR3 DNA sequence: TGCACCAGCAGCCAAGAAAGGGGGAGGGTTGAAGCTTTCTTT. The chain has TRBV1 and TRBJ1-1. TRBV1 is a pseudogene. The length of the CDR3 is 14 residues.

CDR3 nucleotide sequence: TGTGCCAGCAGTGAATATAGGGGAGAAAAACTGTTTTTT. Translated: CASSEYRGEKLFF. This chain joins TRBV25-1 and TRBJ1-4, with D perhaps matching TRBD1 (5 bases). Trimming took 0 bases from V and 8 from J, leaving 7 bases between them. CDR3 length: 13 amino acids. Germline-derived CDR1 and CDR2 are MGHDK and SYGVNS. The whole variable domain, filled in from reference TRBV25-1 and TRBJ1-4, reads EADIYQTPRYLVIGTGKKITLECSQTMGHDKMYWYQQDPGMELHLIHYSYGVNSTEKGDLSSESTVSRIRTEHFPLTLESARPSHTSQYLCASSEYRGEKLFFGSGTQLSVL.

The chain uses TRBV4-2 and TRBJ2-1; TRBD2 might be the D (5 bases). The length of the CDR3 is 13 residues. The germline V and J ends were trimmed by 1 base and 9 bases, with 10 bases remaining between them. Per the germline V gene, CDR1 is LGHNA and CDR2 is YNFKEQ. This CDR3 reads CASSQVRTGEQFF. The CDR3 DNA reads as TGTGCCAGCAGCCAAGTTAGGACTGGTGAGCAGTTCTTC.

This chain joins TRBV7-2 and TRBJ2-2; 8 bases line up with TRBD2. The CDR3 is 15 residues long. V shed 8 bases and J 5 bases; nucleotides not matched to a gene: 10. Germline CDR1 is SGHTA and CDR2 is FQGNSA. In DNA form, the CDR3 reads TGTGCCAGCTCAACAGGCGGGGGGATAACCGGGGAGCTGTTTTTT. It yields the protein CASSTGGGITGELFF. The variable domain in full, with the rest retrieved from reference TRBV7-2 and TRBJ2-2, is GAGVSQSPSNKVTEKGKDVELRCDPISGHTALYWYRQSLGQGLEFLIYFQGNSAPDKSGLPSDRFSAERTGGSVSTLTIQRTQQEDSAVYLCASSTGGGITGELFFGEGSRLTVL.